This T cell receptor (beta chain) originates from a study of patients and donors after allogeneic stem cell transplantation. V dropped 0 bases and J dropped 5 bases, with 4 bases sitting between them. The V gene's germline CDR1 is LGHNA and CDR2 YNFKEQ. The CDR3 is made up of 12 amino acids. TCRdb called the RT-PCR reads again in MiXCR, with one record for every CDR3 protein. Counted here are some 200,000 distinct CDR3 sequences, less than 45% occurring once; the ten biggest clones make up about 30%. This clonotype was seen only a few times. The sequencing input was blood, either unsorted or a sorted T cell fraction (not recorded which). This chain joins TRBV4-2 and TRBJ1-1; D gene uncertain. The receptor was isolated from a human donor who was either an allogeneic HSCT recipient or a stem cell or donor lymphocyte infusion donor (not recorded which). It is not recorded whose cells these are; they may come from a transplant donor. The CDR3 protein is CASSQELTEAFF. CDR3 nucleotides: TGTGCCAGCAGCCAAGAGCTTACTGAAGCTTTCTTT.